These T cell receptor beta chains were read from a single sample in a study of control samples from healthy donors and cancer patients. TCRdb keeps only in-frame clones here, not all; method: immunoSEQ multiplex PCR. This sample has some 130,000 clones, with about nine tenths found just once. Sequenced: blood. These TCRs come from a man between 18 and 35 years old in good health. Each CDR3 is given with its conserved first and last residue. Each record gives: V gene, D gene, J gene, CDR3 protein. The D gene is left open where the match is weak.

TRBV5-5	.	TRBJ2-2	CASSLGFRTSNTGELFF
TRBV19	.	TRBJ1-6	CASTKTGSVGDSPLHF
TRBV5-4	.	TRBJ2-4	CASSLPAKNIQYF
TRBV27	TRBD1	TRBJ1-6	CASRIQGAPSPLHF
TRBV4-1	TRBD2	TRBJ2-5	CASSRGLAGTPQETQYF
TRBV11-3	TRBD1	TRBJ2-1	CASSPTGGPYNEQFF
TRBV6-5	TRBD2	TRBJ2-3	CASSLAGTTDTQYF
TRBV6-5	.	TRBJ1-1	CASSRLNTEAFF
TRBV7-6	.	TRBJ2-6	CASSLNSGANVLTF
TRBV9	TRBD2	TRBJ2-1	CASSVSLAGRSYNEQFF
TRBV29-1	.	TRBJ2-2	CSVGDTGTTRPGELFF
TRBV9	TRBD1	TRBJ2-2	CASSVGGQLNTGELFF
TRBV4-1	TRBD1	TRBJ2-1	CASSPIAGGRHNEQFF
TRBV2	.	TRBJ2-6	CASSEELGANVLTF
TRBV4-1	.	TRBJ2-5	CASSRGTFQETQYF
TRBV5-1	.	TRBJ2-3	CASQRGDTQYF
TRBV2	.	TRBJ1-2	CASSEGGSATYGYTF
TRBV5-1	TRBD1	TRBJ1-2	CASRPGQDGVYGYTF
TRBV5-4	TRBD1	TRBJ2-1	CASSLLQGANEQFF
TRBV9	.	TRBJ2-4	CASSRLVFDIQYF
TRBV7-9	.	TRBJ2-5	CASSLSGGQETQYF
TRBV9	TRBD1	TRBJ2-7	CASSAGQLYEQYF
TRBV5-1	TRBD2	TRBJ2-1	CASSLERGGSSEQFF
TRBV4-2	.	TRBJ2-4	CASSQAGLKNIQYF
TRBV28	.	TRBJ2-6	CASSPLSGANVLTF
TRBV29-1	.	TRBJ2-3	CSVERLPEADTQYF
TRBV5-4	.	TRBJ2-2	CASSLAGGENTGELFF
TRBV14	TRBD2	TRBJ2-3	CASSLGLAGTDTQYF
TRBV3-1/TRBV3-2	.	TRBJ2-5	CASSYRTNQETQYF
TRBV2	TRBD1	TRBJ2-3	CASSEDRGTDTQYF
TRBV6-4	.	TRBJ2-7	CASSPLWDPTQYEQYF
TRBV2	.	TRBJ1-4	CASRPTSLASTNEKLFF
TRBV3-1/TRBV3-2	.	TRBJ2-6	CASSQVRSGANVLTF
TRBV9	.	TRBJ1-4	CASSVRGGIGEKLFF
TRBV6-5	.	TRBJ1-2	CASSYSGFRGGGYTF
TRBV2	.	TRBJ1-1	CASSEVSRNTEAFF
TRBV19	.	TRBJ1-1	CASSRRVGGTEAFF
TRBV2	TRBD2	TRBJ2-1	CASMSRLAGGNEQFF
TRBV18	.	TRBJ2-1	CASSPQEDSYNEQFF
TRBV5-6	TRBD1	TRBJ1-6	CASSLGHRGGSPLHF
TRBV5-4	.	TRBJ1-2	CASSFRGALSGYTF
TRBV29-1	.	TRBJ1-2	CSVAPGQGLGYTF
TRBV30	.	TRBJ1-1	CAWSVGSLGLPGGEAFF
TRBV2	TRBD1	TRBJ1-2	CASRGTGGYGYTF
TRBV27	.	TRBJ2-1	CASTHWREAPYNEQFF
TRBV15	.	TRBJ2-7	CATSRVTDAYEQYF
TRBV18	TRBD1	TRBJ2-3	CASSPATGSTDTQYF
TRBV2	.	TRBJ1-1	CASALTATTEAFF
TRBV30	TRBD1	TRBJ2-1	CAWSSFDRGSYNEQFF
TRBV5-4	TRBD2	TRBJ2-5	CASSSGLAGGQETQYF
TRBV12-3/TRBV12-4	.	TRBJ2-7	CASSLADYEQYF
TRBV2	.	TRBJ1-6	CASSGQPNSPLHF